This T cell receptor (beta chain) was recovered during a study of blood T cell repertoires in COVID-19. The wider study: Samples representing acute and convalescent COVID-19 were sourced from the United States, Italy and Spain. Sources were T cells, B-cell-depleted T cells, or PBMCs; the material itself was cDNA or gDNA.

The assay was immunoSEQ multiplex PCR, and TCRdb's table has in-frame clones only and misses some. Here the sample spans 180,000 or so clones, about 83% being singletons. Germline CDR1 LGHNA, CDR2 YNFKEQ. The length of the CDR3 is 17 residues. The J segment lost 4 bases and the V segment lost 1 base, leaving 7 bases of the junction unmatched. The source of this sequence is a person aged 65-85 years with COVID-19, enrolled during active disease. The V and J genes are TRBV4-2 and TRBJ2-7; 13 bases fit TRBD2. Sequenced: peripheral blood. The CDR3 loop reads CASSQGTSGSRVYEQYF. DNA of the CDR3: TGTGCCAGCAGCCAAGGGACTAGCGGGAGCCGTGTATACGAGCAGTACTTC.